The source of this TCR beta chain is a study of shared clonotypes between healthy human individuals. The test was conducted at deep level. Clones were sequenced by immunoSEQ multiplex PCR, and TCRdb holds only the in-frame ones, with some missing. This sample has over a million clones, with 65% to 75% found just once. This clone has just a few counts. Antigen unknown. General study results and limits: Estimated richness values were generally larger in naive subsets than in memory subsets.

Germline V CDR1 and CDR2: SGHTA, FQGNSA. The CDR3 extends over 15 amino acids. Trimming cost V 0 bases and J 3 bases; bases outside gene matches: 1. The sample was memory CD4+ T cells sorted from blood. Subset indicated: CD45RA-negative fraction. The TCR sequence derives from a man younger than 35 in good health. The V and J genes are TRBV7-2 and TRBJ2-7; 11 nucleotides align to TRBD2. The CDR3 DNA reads TGTGCCAGCAGCTTAGCTAGCGGGGGGGTCTACGAGCAGTACTTC. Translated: CASSLASGGVYEQYF.